The TCR beta chain described here comes from a study of blood T cell repertoires in COVID-19. Clones were read by immunoSEQ multiplex PCR, and TCRdb kept only the in-frame ones, dropping some. The data show about 190,000 clones, with around 86% seen just once and approximately 7% held by the top ten. Trimming stripped 8 bases from V and 8 bases from J, with 12 bases between. The CDR3 is 11 amino acids. CDR1 MNHEY and CDR2 SMNVEV come from the germline V gene (reference sequence). This clonotype originated in a man aged 40-55 years with acute or convalescent COVID-19. This chain links TRBV27 with TRBJ1-2; D gene uncertain. Sequenced input: peripheral blood. CDR3 loop: CASGNYGGYTF. The DNA for the CDR3 is TGTGCCAGCGGTAATTATGGCGGCTACACCTTC.